These T cell receptor beta chains were read from a single sample in a study of T cell repertoires in cytomegalovirus infection. These TCRs' antigens remain unknown. From the reads, TCRdb called clonotypes with MiXCR, one entry per CDR3 protein. The repertoire has 300,000 or so distinct CDR3 sequences, around 25% of them found once; the top ten carry roughly 15%. Specimen: cultured PBMCs, collected from culture after CMV antigen stimulation. Every receptor here comes from a human donor in good health (CMV status not recorded). Some clones in this sample may be carry-over from other donors' samples. Both conserved end residues are part of each CDR3. The D gene is left open where the match is weak. A row's size may be missing; if present it is once, few, many or a size class.

v_call: TRBV14
d_call: NA
j_call: TRBJ2-7
clone_size: NA
cdr3_nt: TGTGCCAGCAGCCCACTGCGCCGAAGCTCCTACGAGCAGTACTTC
cdr3_aa: CASSPLRRSSYEQYF

v_call: TRBV7-2
d_call: NA
j_call: TRBJ2-2
clone_size: many
cdr3_nt: TGTGCCAGCAGCTTGGGCAGATACACCGGGGAGCTGTTTTTT
cdr3_aa: CASSLGRYTGELFF

v_call: TRBV6-1
d_call: TRBD2
j_call: TRBJ2-1
clone_size: NA
cdr3_nt: TGTGCCAGCAGTCCTACCCCGGGACTAGCGGGATTGAAGAACAATGAGCAGTTCTTC
cdr3_aa: CASSPTPGLAGLKNNEQFF

v_call: TRBV7-9
d_call: NA
j_call: TRBJ1-4
clone_size: NA
cdr3_nt: TGTGCCAGCAGCTTAGGGAGTGGGACCGACTATGAAAAACTGTTTTTT
cdr3_aa: CASSLGSGTDYEKLFF

v_call: TRBV7-9
d_call: NA
j_call: TRBJ2-2
clone_size: many
cdr3_nt: TGTGCCAGCAGCCACGCGAGGGGGGTCACCGGGGAGCTGTTTTTT
cdr3_aa: CASSHARGVTGELFF

v_call: TRBV9
d_call: NA
j_call: TRBJ2-3
clone_size: few
cdr3_nt: TGTGCCAGCAGCGTAGATGTCTCTGCGGGATTGGATACGCAGTATTTT
cdr3_aa: CASSVDVSAGLDTQYF

v_call: TRBV28
d_call: NA
j_call: TRBJ1-5
clone_size: few
cdr3_nt: TGTGCCAGCAGTCCCCGGAGGTCGGGCAATCAGCCCCAGCATTTT
cdr3_aa: CASSPRRSGNQPQHF

v_call: TRBV6-2/TRBV6-3
d_call: NA
j_call: TRBJ1-5
clone_size: NA
cdr3_nt: TGTGCCAGCAGTTGGTGGCGAACTAGTCAGCCCCAGCATTTT
cdr3_aa: CASSWWRTSQPQHF

v_call: TRBV2
d_call: TRBD1
j_call: TRBJ2-1
clone_size: many
cdr3_nt: TGTGCCATACGGACAGGGGGCGTGAGCTCCTACAATGAGCAGTTCTTC
cdr3_aa: CAIRTGGVSSYNEQFF

v_call: TRBV6-2/TRBV6-3
d_call: TRBD2
j_call: TRBJ2-5
clone_size: NA
cdr3_nt: TGTGCCAGCAGCCAAGGGGCAATAGCTAGCGGGAGAGGAGAGACCCAGTACTTC
cdr3_aa: CASSQGAIASGRGETQYF

v_call: TRBV5-4
d_call: TRBD1
j_call: TRBJ1-3
clone_size: few
cdr3_nt: TGTGCCAGCAGCTCCGGACAGGGCTCTGGAAACACCATATATTTT
cdr3_aa: CASSSGQGSGNTIYF

v_call: TRBV10-2
d_call: NA
j_call: TRBJ1-4
clone_size: NA
cdr3_nt: TGCGCCAGCAGTGAGTCGTTGCGGCTTGCAACTAATGAAAAACTGTTTTTT
cdr3_aa: CASSESLRLATNEKLFF

v_call: TRBV7-9
d_call: NA
j_call: TRBJ2-3
clone_size: NA
cdr3_nt: TGTGCCAGCAGCTCCCCCAGCGCACAGGGTAGAAGGGAGGATACGCAGTATTTT
cdr3_aa: CASSSPSAQGRREDTQYF

v_call: TRBV10-3
d_call: TRBD1
j_call: TRBJ2-7
clone_size: few
cdr3_nt: TGTGCCATCTCAGGGGGACAGGGTGACTCCTACGAGCAGTACTTC
cdr3_aa: CAISGGQGDSYEQYF

v_call: TRBV10-3
d_call: TRBD2
j_call: TRBJ2-1
clone_size: NA
cdr3_nt: TGTGCCATCAGCGGGTCCGGACTAGCGGGATACAATGAGCAGTTCTTC
cdr3_aa: CAISGSGLAGYNEQFF

v_call: TRBV7-3
d_call: NA
j_call: TRBJ1-2
clone_size: NA
cdr3_nt: TGTGCCAGCAGCCCCATGGGTCCAGGGAACTATGGCTACACCTTC
cdr3_aa: CASSPMGPGNYGYTF

v_call: TRBV7-2
d_call: NA
j_call: TRBJ2-5
clone_size: few
cdr3_nt: TGTGCCAGCAGCCCCTTCCGCGGCGGGAATCAGTACTTC
cdr3_aa: CASSPFRGGNQYF

v_call: TRBV25-1
d_call: NA
j_call: TRBJ2-3
clone_size: few
cdr3_nt: TGTGCCAGCAGTGCCCGACAGAGCACAGATACGCAGTATTTT
cdr3_aa: CASSARQSTDTQYF

v_call: TRBV2
d_call: NA
j_call: TRBJ2-7
clone_size: NA
cdr3_nt: TGTGCCAGCAGTGAGAGAACAGGAAACTCCTACGAGCAGTACTTC
cdr3_aa: CASSERTGNSYEQYF

v_call: TRBV7-3
d_call: NA
j_call: TRBJ2-3
clone_size: NA
cdr3_nt: TGTGCCAGCAGCACGGGGGCGGGAGCTTTAGATACGCAGTATTTT
cdr3_aa: CASSTGAGALDTQYF

v_call: TRBV6-6
d_call: NA
j_call: TRBJ2-3
clone_size: many
cdr3_nt: TGTGCCAGCAGTTACTCCTCGCCCCTCACAGATACGCAGTATTTT
cdr3_aa: CASSYSSPLTDTQYF

v_call: TRBV19
d_call: NA
j_call: TRBJ2-2
clone_size: few
cdr3_nt: TGTGCCAGTAGTACGGTTGACCGGGATGCCGGGGAGCTGTTTTTT
cdr3_aa: CASSTVDRDAGELFF

v_call: TRBV7-9
d_call: NA
j_call: TRBJ2-1
clone_size: few
cdr3_nt: TGTGCCAGCACACTTGGGATGAGCTCCTACAATGAGCAGTTCTTC
cdr3_aa: CASTLGMSSYNEQFF

v_call: TRBV28
d_call: NA
j_call: TRBJ2-5
clone_size: few
cdr3_nt: TGTGCCAGCAGTTTAGGGGGGGCGACTGAGACCCAGTACTTC
cdr3_aa: CASSLGGATETQYF

v_call: TRBV7-6
d_call: TRBD2
j_call: TRBJ2-7
clone_size: many
cdr3_nt: TGTGCCAGCAGCCAGGGACTAGCCTACGAGCAGTACTTC
cdr3_aa: CASSQGLAYEQYF

v_call: TRBV4-1
d_call: NA
j_call: TRBJ2-3
clone_size: NA
cdr3_nt: TGCGCCAGCAGCCGCCCCGGAGGGGGAGATACGCAGTATTTT
cdr3_aa: CASSRPGGGDTQYF

v_call: TRBV5-1
d_call: TRBD2
j_call: TRBJ2-1
clone_size: few
cdr3_nt: TGCGCCAGCAGCTCGCAAACGGGTTTAGCGGGAGAGGTAGTGGTCTTC
cdr3_aa: CASSSQTGLAGEVVVF

v_call: TRBV14
d_call: NA
j_call: TRBJ2-3
clone_size: NA
cdr3_nt: TGTGCCAGCAGCCACGGGGTGTTCGCAGATACGCAGTATTTT
cdr3_aa: CASSHGVFADTQYF

v_call: TRBV2
d_call: TRBD1
j_call: TRBJ2-3
clone_size: NA
cdr3_nt: TGTGCCAGCAGGGCCCTAGGGGGCCAGGGAGATACGCAGTATTTT
cdr3_aa: CASRALGGQGDTQYF

v_call: TRBV6-1
d_call: TRBD1
j_call: TRBJ1-2
clone_size: few
cdr3_nt: TGTGCCAGCAGTTATTCCGGGACAGGGGGCCGGTATGGCTACACCTTC
cdr3_aa: CASSYSGTGGRYGYTF

v_call: TRBV28
d_call: NA
j_call: TRBJ2-1
clone_size: NA
cdr3_nt: TGTGCCAGCAGTTTATTTTTAGGACAGTACAATGAGCAGTTCTTC
cdr3_aa: CASSLFLGQYNEQFF

v_call: TRBV6-5
d_call: NA
j_call: TRBJ2-3
clone_size: few
cdr3_nt: TGTGCCAGCAGTCCTCAAATCCCCGAAGAGGGCTACTACCCAGATACGCAGTATTTT
cdr3_aa: CASSPQIPEEGYYPDTQYF

v_call: TRBV12-3/TRBV12-4
d_call: NA
j_call: TRBJ1-1
clone_size: NA
cdr3_nt: TGTGCCAGCAGTTATCTAGGGGGAAGGACTGAAGCTTTCTTT
cdr3_aa: CASSYLGGRTEAFF

v_call: TRBV7-3
d_call: NA
j_call: TRBJ2-1
clone_size: NA
cdr3_nt: TGTGCCAGCAGCCCTGACGGCCACAATGAGCAGTTCTTC
cdr3_aa: CASSPDGHNEQFF

v_call: TRBV6-5
d_call: NA
j_call: TRBJ2-2
clone_size: NA
cdr3_nt: TGTGCCAGCGAAGGTGTTGAATTCGGGGAGCTGTTTTTT
cdr3_aa: CASEGVEFGELFF

v_call: TRBV6-5
d_call: NA
j_call: TRBJ2-5
clone_size: few
cdr3_nt: TGTGCCAGCAGTTACTCGAGGACCCTGGGGCAAGAGACCCAGTACTTC
cdr3_aa: CASSYSRTLGQETQYF

v_call: TRBV7-3
d_call: TRBD1
j_call: TRBJ2-7
clone_size: few
cdr3_nt: TGTGCCAGCAGCCCCATCCAGACAGGGCCCCCCCACGAGCAGTACTTC
cdr3_aa: CASSPIQTGPPHEQYF

v_call: TRBV19
d_call: NA
j_call: TRBJ2-5
clone_size: NA
cdr3_nt: TGTGCCAGTAGTATAGATAGTCTGGGCGAGACCCAGTACTTC
cdr3_aa: CASSIDSLGETQYF

v_call: TRBV7-8
d_call: TRBD2
j_call: TRBJ2-3
clone_size: many
cdr3_nt: TGTGCCAGCAGCGATAGCGGGAGTAATGCAGATACGCAGTATTTT
cdr3_aa: CASSDSGSNADTQYF

v_call: TRBV7-2
d_call: NA
j_call: TRBJ2-5
clone_size: many
cdr3_nt: TGTGCCAGCAGCCCACAGACGGGAGACTCGGAGACCCAGTACTTC
cdr3_aa: CASSPQTGDSETQYF

v_call: TRBV6-6
d_call: TRBD2
j_call: TRBJ2-1
clone_size: NA
cdr3_nt: TGTGCCAGCAGCCACGGGGGGGGCGGCAATGAGCAGTTCTTC
cdr3_aa: CASSHGGGGNEQFF

v_call: TRBV14
d_call: NA
j_call: TRBJ2-1
clone_size: NA
cdr3_nt: TGTGCCAGCAGCCAAGATCCCCAGGCGGAGGGAAGGAATGAGCAGTTCTTC
cdr3_aa: CASSQDPQAEGRNEQFF

v_call: TRBV12-3/TRBV12-4
d_call: TRBD1
j_call: TRBJ1-1
clone_size: NA
cdr3_nt: TGTGCCAGCCACGGGACAGGGATGAACACTGAAGCTTTCTTT
cdr3_aa: CASHGTGMNTEAFF

v_call: TRBV9
d_call: NA
j_call: TRBJ2-1
clone_size: few
cdr3_nt: TGTGCCAGCAGCGCTGCGGGTGGTGAGCAGTTCTTC
cdr3_aa: CASSAAGGEQFF

v_call: TRBV6-1
d_call: NA
j_call: TRBJ2-7
clone_size: few
cdr3_nt: TGTGCCAGCTGCCCGGAGATCGCCTACGAGCAGTACTTC
cdr3_aa: CASCPEIAYEQYF

v_call: TRBV7-2
d_call: TRBD1
j_call: TRBJ1-2
clone_size: few
cdr3_nt: TGTGCCAGCAGCTTAGCTCCGGGACAGGGGGCGTCCCTCTATGGCTACACCTTC
cdr3_aa: CASSLAPGQGASLYGYTF

v_call: TRBV7-8
d_call: NA
j_call: TRBJ1-5
clone_size: many
cdr3_nt: TGTGCCAGCAGCTTATCGGGCGGAGGGTATCAGCCCCAGCATTTT
cdr3_aa: CASSLSGGGYQPQHF

v_call: TRBV28
d_call: NA
j_call: TRBJ2-7
clone_size: few
cdr3_nt: TGTGCCAGCAGTTTGTCAGGGGTGGACGAGCAGTACTTC
cdr3_aa: CASSLSGVDEQYF

v_call: TRBV6-2/TRBV6-3
d_call: TRBD2
j_call: TRBJ2-7
clone_size: NA
cdr3_nt: TGTGCCAGCAGAGAGGGAGCGACTAGCGGATTCTACGAGCAGTACTTC
cdr3_aa: CASREGATSGFYEQYF

v_call: TRBV2
d_call: NA
j_call: TRBJ2-1
clone_size: NA
cdr3_nt: TGTGCCAGCAGTGAAAGTGGACAGAGAGTCAATGAGCAGTTCTTC
cdr3_aa: CASSESGQRVNEQFF

v_call: TRBV6-1
d_call: TRBD2
j_call: TRBJ2-3
clone_size: few
cdr3_nt: TGTGCCAGCAGCTATCGGACTAGCGAAGATACGCAGTATTTT
cdr3_aa: CASSYRTSEDTQYF

v_call: TRBV4-1
d_call: TRBD2
j_call: TRBJ2-1
clone_size: NA
cdr3_nt: TGCGCCAGCAGCCACCGGACTAGCGGTTACAATGAGCAGTTCTTC
cdr3_aa: CASSHRTSGYNEQFF

v_call: TRBV29-1
d_call: NA
j_call: TRBJ2-1
clone_size: few
cdr3_nt: TGCAGCGTTGAAAAGCTTAATTACAATGAGCAGTTCTTC
cdr3_aa: CSVEKLNYNEQFF

v_call: TRBV7-2
d_call: TRBD2
j_call: TRBJ2-7
clone_size: many
cdr3_nt: TGTGCCAGCAGCTTAGAGGTCGGGAGGAATTCCTACGAGCAGTACTTC
cdr3_aa: CASSLEVGRNSYEQYF

v_call: TRBV20-1
d_call: TRBD2
j_call: TRBJ2-5
clone_size: few
cdr3_nt: TGCAGTGCTAGCACAATACCATGGGGGGGGTCCCAGTACTTC
cdr3_aa: CSASTIPWGGSQYF

v_call: TRBV7-9
d_call: NA
j_call: TRBJ1-2
clone_size: few
cdr3_nt: TGTGCCAGCAGCCTTTCAGGCAATCCCAACTATGGCTACACCTTC
cdr3_aa: CASSLSGNPNYGYTF

v_call: TRBV19
d_call: TRBD1
j_call: TRBJ1-4
clone_size: few
cdr3_nt: TGTGCCAGTAGTATACAGGGGGCTAATGAAAAACTGTTTTTT
cdr3_aa: CASSIQGANEKLFF

v_call: TRBV7-2
d_call: NA
j_call: TRBJ1-3
clone_size: many
cdr3_nt: TGTGCCAGCGGAGAGAGATTTAGGTTCCCTGGAAACACCATATATTTT
cdr3_aa: CASGERFRFPGNTIYF

v_call: TRBV11-2
d_call: NA
j_call: TRBJ2-3
clone_size: NA
cdr3_nt: TGTGCCAGCAGCCTAGGCGAAAGCCTCACAGATACGCAGTATTTT
cdr3_aa: CASSLGESLTDTQYF